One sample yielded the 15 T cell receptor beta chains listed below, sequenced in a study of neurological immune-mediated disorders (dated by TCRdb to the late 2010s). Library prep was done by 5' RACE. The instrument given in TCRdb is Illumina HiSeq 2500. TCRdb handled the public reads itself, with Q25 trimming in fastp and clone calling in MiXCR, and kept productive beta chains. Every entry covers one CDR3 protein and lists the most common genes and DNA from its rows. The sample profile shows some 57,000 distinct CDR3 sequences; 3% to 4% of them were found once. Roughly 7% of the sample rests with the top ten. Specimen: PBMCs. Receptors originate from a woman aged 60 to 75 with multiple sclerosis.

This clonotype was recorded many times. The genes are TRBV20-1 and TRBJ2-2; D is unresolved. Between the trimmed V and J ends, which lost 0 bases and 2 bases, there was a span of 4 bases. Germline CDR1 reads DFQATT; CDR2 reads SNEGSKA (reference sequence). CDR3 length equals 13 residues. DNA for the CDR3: TGCAGTGCTAGAGATACTAACACCGGGGAGCTGTTTTTT. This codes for CSARDTNTGELFF.

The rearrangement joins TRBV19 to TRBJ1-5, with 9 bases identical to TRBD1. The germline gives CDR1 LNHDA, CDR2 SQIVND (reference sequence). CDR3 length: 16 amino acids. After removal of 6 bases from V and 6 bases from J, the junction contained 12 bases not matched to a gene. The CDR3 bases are TGTGCCAGTAGACCACAGGGGGCAGGTATCGGTCAGCCCCAGCATTTT. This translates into CASRPQGAGIGQPQHF.

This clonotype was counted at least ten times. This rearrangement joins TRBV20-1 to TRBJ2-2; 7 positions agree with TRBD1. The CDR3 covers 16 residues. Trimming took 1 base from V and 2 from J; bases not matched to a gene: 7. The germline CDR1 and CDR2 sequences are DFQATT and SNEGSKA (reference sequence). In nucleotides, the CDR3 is TGCAGTGCTAGAGCTTGGGGGACAGCTAACACCGGGGAGCTGTTTTTT. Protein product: CSARAWGTANTGELFF.

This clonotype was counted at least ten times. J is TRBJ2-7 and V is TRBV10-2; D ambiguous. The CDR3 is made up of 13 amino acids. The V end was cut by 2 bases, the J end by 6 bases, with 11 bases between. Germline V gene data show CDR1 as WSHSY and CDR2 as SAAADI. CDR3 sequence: CASSEPLGSEQYF. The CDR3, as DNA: TGCGCCAGCAGTGAGCCCCTAGGCTCCGAGCAGTACTTC.

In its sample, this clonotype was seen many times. This chain's CDR3 is CSATSGVDEQYF. For the CDR3, the DNA is TGCAGTGCTACTAGCGGGGTAGACGAGCAGTACTTC. The chain links TRBV20-1 to TRBJ2-7, with 9 positions matching TRBD2. This CDR3 contains 12 residues. Germline loops: CDR1 DFQATT, CDR2 SNEGSKA (reference sequence). Germline trimming cut 4 bases from V and 5 bases from J; bases unmatched to any gene: 3.

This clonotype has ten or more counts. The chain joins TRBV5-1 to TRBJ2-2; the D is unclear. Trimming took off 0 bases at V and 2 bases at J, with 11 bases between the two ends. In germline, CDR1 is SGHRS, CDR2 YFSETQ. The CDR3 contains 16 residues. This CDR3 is CASSLAGGVNTGELFF. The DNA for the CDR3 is TGCGCCAGCAGCTTGGCCGGCGGAGTTAACACCGGGGAGCTGTTTTTT.

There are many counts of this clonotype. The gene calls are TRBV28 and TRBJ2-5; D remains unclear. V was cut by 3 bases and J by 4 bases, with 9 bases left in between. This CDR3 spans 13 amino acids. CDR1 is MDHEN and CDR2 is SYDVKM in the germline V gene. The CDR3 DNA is TGTGCCAGCAGTTTCCAGCTGAGAGAGACCCAGTACTTC. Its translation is CASSFQLRETQYF.

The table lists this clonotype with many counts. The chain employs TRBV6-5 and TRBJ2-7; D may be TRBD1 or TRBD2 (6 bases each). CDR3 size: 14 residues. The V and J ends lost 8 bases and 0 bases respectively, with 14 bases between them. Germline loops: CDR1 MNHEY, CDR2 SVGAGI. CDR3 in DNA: TGTGCCAGCTCCCACGGGGGCTCCTCCTACGAGCAGTACTTC. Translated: CASSHGGSSYEQYF.

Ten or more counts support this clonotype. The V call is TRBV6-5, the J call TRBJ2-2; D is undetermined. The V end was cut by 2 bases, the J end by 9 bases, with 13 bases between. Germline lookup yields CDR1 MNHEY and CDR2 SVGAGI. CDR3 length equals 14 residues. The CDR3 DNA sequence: TGTGCCAGCAGTTACCGGGTAGACGCTAGGGAGCTGTTTTTT. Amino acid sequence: CASSYRVDARELFF.

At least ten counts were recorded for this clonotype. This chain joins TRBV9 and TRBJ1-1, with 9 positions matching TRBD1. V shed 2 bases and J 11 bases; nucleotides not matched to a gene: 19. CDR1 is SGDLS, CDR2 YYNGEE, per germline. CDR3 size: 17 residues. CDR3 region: CASSVNAASGGQGGAFF. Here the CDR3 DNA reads TGTGCCAGCAGCGTCAACGCCGCATCGGGGGGACAGGGAGGTGCTTTCTTT.

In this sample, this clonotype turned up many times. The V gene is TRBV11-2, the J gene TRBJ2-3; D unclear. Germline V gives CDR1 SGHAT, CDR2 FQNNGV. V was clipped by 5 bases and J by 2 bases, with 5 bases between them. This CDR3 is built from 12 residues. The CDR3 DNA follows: TGTGCCAGCAGCCCGTCCACAGATACGCAGTATTTT. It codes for CASSPSTDTQYF.

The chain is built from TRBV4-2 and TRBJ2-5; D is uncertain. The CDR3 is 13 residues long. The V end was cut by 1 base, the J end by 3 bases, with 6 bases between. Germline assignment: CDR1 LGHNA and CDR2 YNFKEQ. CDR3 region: CASSQAGKETQYF. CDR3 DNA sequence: TGTGCCAGCAGCCAAGCTGGGAAAGAGACCCAGTACTTC.

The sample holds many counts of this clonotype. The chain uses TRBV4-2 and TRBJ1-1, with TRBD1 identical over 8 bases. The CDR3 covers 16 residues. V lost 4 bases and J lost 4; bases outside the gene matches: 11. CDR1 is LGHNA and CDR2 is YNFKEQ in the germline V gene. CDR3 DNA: TGTGCCAGCAGCCTTCCTAGGACAGGGCAGGGCACTGAAGCTTTCTTT. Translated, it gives CASSLPRTGQGTEAFF.

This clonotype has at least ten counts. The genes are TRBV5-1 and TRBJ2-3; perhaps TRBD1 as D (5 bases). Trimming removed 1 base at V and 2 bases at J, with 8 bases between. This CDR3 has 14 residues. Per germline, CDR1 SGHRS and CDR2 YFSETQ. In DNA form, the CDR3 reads TGCGCCAGCAGCTTGCAAGGGGACACAGATACGCAGTATTTT. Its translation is CASSLQGDTDTQYF.

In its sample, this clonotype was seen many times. The DNA of the CDR3 is TGCGCCAGCAGCTTGGAAGGACAGAGGGGACCGCGATTGACCTACGAGCAGTACTTC. Its protein product is CASSLEGQRGPRLTYEQYF. The V and J genes are TRBV5-1 and TRBJ2-7, with a possible D match to TRBD1 (6 bases). Trimming took off 0 bases at V and 2 bases at J, with 24 bases between the two ends. CDR3 length equals 19 residues. Germline V gives CDR1 SGHRS, CDR2 YFSETQ.